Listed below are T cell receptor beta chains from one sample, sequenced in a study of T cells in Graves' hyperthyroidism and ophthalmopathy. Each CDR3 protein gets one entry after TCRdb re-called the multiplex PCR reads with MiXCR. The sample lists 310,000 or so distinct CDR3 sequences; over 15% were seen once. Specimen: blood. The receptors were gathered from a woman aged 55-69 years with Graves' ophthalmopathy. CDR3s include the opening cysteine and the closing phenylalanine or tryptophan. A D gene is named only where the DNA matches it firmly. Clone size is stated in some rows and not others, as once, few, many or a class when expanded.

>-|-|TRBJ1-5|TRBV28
CASSQGPRSQHF
TGTGCCAGCAGTCAGGGGCCGCGTTCCCAGCATTTT
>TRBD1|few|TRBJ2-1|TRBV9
CASSASGTGGYRGYNEQFF
TGTGCCAGCAGCGCCTCCGGGACAGGGGGCTACAGAGGGTACAATGAGCAGTTCTTC
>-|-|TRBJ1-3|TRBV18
CASSPRVINRVGNTIYF
TGTGCCAGCTCACCACGGGTGATAAACAGGGTCGGAAACACCATATATTTT
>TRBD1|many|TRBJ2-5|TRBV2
CASRNGAGIHRGQRVETQYF
TGTGCCAGCAGAAACGGGGCGGGGATTCACAGGGGGCAAAGGGTGGAGACCCAGTACTTC
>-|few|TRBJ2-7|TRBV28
CASSRGPAGYEQYF
TGTGCCAGCAGTCGGGGTCCGGCTGGCTACGAGCAGTACTTC
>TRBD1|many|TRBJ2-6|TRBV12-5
CASGLADRASGANVLTF
TGTGCTAGTGGTTTGGCGGACAGGGCCTCTGGGGCCAACGTCCTGACTTTC
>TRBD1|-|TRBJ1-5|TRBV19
CASSKGPTFDREIGEIHQPQHF
TGTGCCAGTAGTAAAGGCCCCACCTTCGACAGGGAAATAGGGGAGATCCATCAGCCCCAGCATTTT
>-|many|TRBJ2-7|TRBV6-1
CASGEGLFSYEQYF
TGTGCCAGCGGCGAAGGGCTTTTCTCCTACGAGCAGTACTTC
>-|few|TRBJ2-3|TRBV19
CASSISHEGNTQYF
TGTGCCAGTAGTATAAGCCATGAAGGGAATACGCAGTATTTT
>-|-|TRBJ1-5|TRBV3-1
CASSQGWMRGSNQPQHF
TGTGCCAGCAGCCAAGGGTGGATGAGAGGGAGCAATCAGCCCCAGCATTTT
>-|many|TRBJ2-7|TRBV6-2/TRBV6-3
CASSYVPGRAREQYF
TGTGCCAGCAGTTACGTTCCGGGCCGAGCCCGCGAGCAGTACTTC
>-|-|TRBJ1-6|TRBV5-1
CASSWVVRDGILPNSPLHF
TGCGCCAGCAGCTGGGTTGTGCGGGACGGCATCCTCCCAAATTCACCCCTCCACTTT
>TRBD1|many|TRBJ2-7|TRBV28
CASSFGQGADEQYF
TGTGCCAGCAGTTTCGGACAGGGGGCGGACGAGCAGTACTTC
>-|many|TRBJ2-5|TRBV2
CASSEVVSQETQYF
TGTGCCAGCAGTGAAGTGGTTTCGCAAGAGACCCAGTACTTC
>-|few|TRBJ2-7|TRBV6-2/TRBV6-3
CANSYQGDVYEQYF
TGTGCCAACAGTTATCAGGGCGATGTGTACGAGCAGTACTTC
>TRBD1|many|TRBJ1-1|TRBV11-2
CASRSGQGAMGTEAFF
TGTGCCAGCAGATCGGGACAGGGGGCAATGGGCACTGAAGCTTTCTTT
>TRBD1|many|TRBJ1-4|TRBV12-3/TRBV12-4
CASSLALGQVTEKLFF
TGTGCCAGCAGTTTAGCGCTAGGACAGGTCACGGAAAAACTGTTTTTT
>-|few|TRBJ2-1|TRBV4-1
CASSHAGHNEQFF
TGCGCCAGCAGCCATGCGGGTCACAATGAGCAGTTCTTC
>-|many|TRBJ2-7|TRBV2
CASSLTDTYEQYF
TGTGCCAGCAGTCTTACTGATACCTACGAGCAGTACTTC
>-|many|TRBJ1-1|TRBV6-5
CASKGNTEAFF
TGTGCCAGCAAGGGGAACACTGAAGCTTTCTTT
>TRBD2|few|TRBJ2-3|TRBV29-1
CSVVRGRGVLGDTQYF
TGCAGCGTCGTGCGCGGGAGAGGGGTTCTGGGGGATACGCAGTATTTT
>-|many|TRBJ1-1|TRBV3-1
CASSQERVGAEAFF
TGTGCCAGCAGCCAAGAAAGGGTTGGCGCTGAAGCTTTCTTT
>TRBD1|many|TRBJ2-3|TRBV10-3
CAISEGQGSTDTQYF
TGTGCCATCAGTGAAGGACAGGGGAGCACAGATACGCAGTATTTT
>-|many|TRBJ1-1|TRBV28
CASSYGGEAFF
TGTGCCAGCAGTTACGGTGGGGAAGCTTTCTTT
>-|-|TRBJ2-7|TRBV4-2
CASRPLGGTGEYEQYF
TGTGCCAGCAGGCCACTTGGGGGAACGGGAGAATACGAGCAGTACTTC
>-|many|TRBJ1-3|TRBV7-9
CASSLDSSGNTIYF
TGTGCCAGCAGCTTAGACAGCTCTGGAAACACCATATATTTT
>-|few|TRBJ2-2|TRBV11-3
CASSRAPHTGELFF
TGTGCCAGCAGCCGGGCACCGCACACCGGGGAGCTGTTTTTT
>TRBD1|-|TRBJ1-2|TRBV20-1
CSASQTGNGYTF
TGCAGTGCTAGCCAGACAGGGAATGGCTACACCTTC
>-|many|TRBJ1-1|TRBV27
CASSLRTDNTEAFF
TGTGCCAGCAGTCTACGGACGGATAACACTGAAGCTTTCTTT
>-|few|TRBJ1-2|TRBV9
CASSVGPGNGYTF
TGTGCCAGCAGCGTTGGACCGGGGAATGGCTACACCTTC
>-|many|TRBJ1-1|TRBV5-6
CASSWGGAQGTEAFF
TGTGCCAGCAGCTGGGGGGGGGCCCAGGGCACTGAAGCTTTCTTT
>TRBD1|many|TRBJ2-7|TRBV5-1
CASSGQGSTTGEQYF
TGCGCCAGCAGCGGACAGGGGTCGACGACTGGCGAGCAGTACTTC